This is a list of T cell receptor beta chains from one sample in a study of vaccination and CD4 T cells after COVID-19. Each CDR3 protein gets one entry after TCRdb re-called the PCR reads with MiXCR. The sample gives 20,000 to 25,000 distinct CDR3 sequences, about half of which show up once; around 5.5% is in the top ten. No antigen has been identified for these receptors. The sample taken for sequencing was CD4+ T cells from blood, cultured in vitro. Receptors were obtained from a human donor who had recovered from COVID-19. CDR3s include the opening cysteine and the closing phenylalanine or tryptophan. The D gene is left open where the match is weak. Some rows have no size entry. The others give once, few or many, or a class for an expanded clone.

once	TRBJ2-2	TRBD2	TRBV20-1	CSARASGNTGELFF	TGCAGTGCTAGGGCTAGCGGGAACACCGGGGAGCTGTTTTTT
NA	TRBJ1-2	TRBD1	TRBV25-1	CASAPINIGTGDNYGYTF	TGTGCCAGCGCCCCCATAAATATTGGGACAGGAGATAACTATGGCTACACCTTC
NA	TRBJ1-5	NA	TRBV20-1	CSARRGQNNSNQPQHF	TGCAGTGCTAGGAGAGGACAGAACAATAGCAATCAGCCCCAGCATTTT
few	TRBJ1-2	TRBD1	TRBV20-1	CSARPGQGDYGYTF	TGCAGTGCTAGACCGGGACAGGGAGACTATGGCTACACCTTC
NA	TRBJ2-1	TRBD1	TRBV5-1	CASSSQGAVNEQFF	TGCGCCAGCAGCTCACAGGGGGCGGTCAATGAGCAGTTCTTC
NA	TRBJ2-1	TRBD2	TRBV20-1	CSASRTSGSVGVSYNEQFF	TGCAGTGCTAGCCGGACTAGCGGGAGTGTGGGGGTCTCCTACAATGAGCAGTTCTTC
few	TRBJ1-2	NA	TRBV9	CASSPPQGRIGYTF	TGTGCCAGCAGCCCTCCACAGGGTAGGATTGGTTACACCTTC
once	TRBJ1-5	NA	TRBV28	CASSINRGNQPQHF	TGTGCCAGCAGTATTAACAGGGGCAATCAGCCCCAGCATTTT
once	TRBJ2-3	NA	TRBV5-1	CASSPPDGGEQYF	TGCGCCAGCAGCCCCCCCGACGGGGGCGAGCAGTATTTT
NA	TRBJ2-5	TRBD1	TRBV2	CASSRTGQETQYF	TGTGCCAGCAGTCGGACAGGCCAAGAGACCCAGTACTTC
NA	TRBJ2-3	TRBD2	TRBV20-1	CSAHLLAGGITDTQYF	TGCAGTGCTCACTTGCTAGCGGGAGGGATCACAGATACGCAGTATTTT
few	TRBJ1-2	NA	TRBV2	CASSESITRYGYTF	TGTGCCAGCAGTGAATCTATCACTCGCTATGGCTACACCTTC
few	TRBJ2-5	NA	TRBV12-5	CASASGGSRDWRATQYF	TGTGCTAGTGCCTCCGGAGGTAGCCGGGACTGGAGAGCGACCCAGTACTTC
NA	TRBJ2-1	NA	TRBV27	CASSFRLGKDEQFF	TGTGCCAGCAGTTTCCGACTCGGGAAGGATGAGCAGTTCTTC
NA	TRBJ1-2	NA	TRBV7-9	CASSLSQSGYYGYTF	TGTGCCAGCAGTCTTTCGCAGAGCGGTTACTATGGCTACACCTTC
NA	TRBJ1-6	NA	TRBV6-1	CASSEAASSYNSPLHF	TGTGCCAGCAGTGAAGCCGCCAGCTCCTATAATTCACCCCTCCACTTT
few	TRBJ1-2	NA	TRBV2	CASSETGDYGYTF	TGTGCCAGCAGTGAGACAGGCGACTATGGCTACACCTTC
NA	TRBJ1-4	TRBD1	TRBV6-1	CASGDRWNEKLFF	TGTGCCAGCGGGGACAGATGGAATGAAAAACTGTTTTTT
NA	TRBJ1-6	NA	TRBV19	CASSGRVGNSPLHF	TGTGCCAGTAGTGGACGCGTCGGCAATTCACCCCTCCACTTT
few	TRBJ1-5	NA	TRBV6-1	CASSARPVPNQPQHF	TGTGCCAGCAGTGCCAGGCCCGTACCCAATCAGCCCCAGCATTTT
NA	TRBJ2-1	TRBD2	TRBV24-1	CATSDQILAEEQFF	TGTGCCACCAGTGATCAGATTCTAGCGGAAGAGCAGTTCTTC
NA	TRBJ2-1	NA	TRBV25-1	CASSDRRERIEQFF	TGTGCCAGCAGTGATCGACGGGAGAGGATTGAGCAGTTCTTC
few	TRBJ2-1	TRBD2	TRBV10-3	CAISGLAGVYNEQFF	TGTGCCATCAGTGGACTAGCGGGAGTCTACAATGAGCAGTTCTTC
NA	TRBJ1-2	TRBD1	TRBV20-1	CSARDGTGGSAGYTF	TGCAGTGCTAGAGATGGGACAGGGGGCTCGGCTGGCTACACCTTC
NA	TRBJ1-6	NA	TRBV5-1	CASSPGDNYSPLHF	TGCGCCAGCAGCCCCGGGGATAACTATTCACCCCTCCACTTT
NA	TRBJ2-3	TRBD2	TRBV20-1	CSARDWLASGHTDTQYF	TGCAGTGCTAGAGATTGGCTCGCTAGCGGCCACACAGATACGCAGTATTTT
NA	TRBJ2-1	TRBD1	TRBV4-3	CASSQDPRTGVNEQFF	TGCGCCAGCAGCCAAGATCCCAGGACAGGGGTCAATGAGCAGTTCTTC
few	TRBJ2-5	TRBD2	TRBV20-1	CSARIPTSASETQYF	TGCAGTGCTAGGATCCCGACTAGCGCTAGCGAGACCCAGTACTTC
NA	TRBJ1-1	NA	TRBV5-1	CATRNRVNTEAFF	TGCGCCACCAGAAACAGGGTGAACACTGAAGCTTTCTTT
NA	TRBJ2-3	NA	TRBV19	CASGSGPDTQYF	TGTGCCAGCGGGAGTGGACCGGATACGCAGTATTTT
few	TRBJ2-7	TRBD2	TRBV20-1	CSARDPLAGAVSYEQYF	TGCAGTGCTAGAGACCCGCTAGCGGGAGCGGTATCCTACGAGCAGTACTTC
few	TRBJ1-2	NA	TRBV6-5	CASSYDSYGYTF	TGTGCCAGCAGTTATGACAGCTATGGCTACACCTTC
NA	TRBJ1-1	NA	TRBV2	CASSQGGTEAFF	TGTGCCAGCAGTCAGGGTGGCACTGAAGCTTTCTTT
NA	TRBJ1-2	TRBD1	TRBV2	CASREQGATGYTF	TGTGCCAGCAGAGAACAGGGGGCTACGGGCTACACCTTC
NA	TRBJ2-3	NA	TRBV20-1	CSARGVQTDTQYF	TGCAGTGCTAGGGGGGTCCAGACAGATACGCAGTATTTT
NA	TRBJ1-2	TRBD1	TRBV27	CASSPYRGSLYGYTF	TGTGCCAGCAGTCCCTACAGGGGTTCTCTCTATGGCTACACCTTC
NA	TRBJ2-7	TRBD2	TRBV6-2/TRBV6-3	CASSRGGSGLAGAQQYF	TGTGCCAGCAGTCGAGGGGGAAGCGGACTAGCGGGAGCCCAGCAGTACTTC
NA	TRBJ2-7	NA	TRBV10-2	CASSESGLSYEQYF	TGCGCCAGCAGTGAGTCAGGGCTGAGCTACGAGCAGTACTTC
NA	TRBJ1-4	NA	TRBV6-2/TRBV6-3	CASRSYVATNEKLFF	TGTGCCAGCAGATCATACGTCGCAACTAATGAAAAACTGTTTTTT
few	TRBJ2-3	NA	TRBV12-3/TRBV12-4	CATLRGTDTQYF	TGTGCCACCTTAAGGGGTACAGATACGCAGTATTTT
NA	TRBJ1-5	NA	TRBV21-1	CASSTVPQESSGRNQPQHF	TGTGCCAGCAGCACGGTGCCTCAGGAGAGTTCAGGACGTAATCAGCCCCAGCATTTT
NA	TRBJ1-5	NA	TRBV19	CASSFRTLNQPQHF	TGTGCCAGTAGTTTCCGGACCCTTAATCAGCCCCAGCATTTT
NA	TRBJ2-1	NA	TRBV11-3	CASSLRPGPSSYNEQFF	TGTGCCAGCAGCTTAAGGCCCGGGCCTAGCTCCTACAATGAGCAGTTCTTC
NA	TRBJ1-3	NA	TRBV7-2	CASSLGSGNTIYF	TGTGCCAGCAGCTTAGGGTCTGGAAACACCATATATTTT
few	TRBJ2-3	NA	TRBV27	CASSSQGDTQYF	TGTGCCAGCAGTTCCCAGGGAGATACGCAGTATTTT
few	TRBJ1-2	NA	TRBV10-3	CAIRKTDYGYTF	TGTGCCATCAGGAAGACAGACTATGGCTACACCTTC
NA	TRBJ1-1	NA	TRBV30	CAWGPSNTEAFF	TGTGCCTGGGGTCCATCGAACACTGAAGCTTTCTTT
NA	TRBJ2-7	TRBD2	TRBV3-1	CASSLAGTSGEYEQYF	TGTGCCAGCAGCCTCGCCGGGACTAGCGGGGAATACGAGCAGTACTTC
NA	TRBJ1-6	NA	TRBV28	CASSLFRVASPLHF	TGTGCCAGCAGTCTCTTCAGGGTTGCGTCACCCCTCCACTTT
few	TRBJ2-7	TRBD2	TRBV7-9	CASSLGGEAGVYF	TGTGCCAGCAGCTTAGGGGGGGAGGCGGGAGTGTACTTC
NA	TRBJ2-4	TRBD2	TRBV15	CATSGSGRVDTAKNIQYF	TGTGCCACCAGCGGGAGCGGGAGGGTCGATACTGCCAAAAACATTCAGTACTTC
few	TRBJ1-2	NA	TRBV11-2	CASSWEDYGYTF	TGTGCCAGCAGCTGGGAGGACTATGGCTACACCTTC
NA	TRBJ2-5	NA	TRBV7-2	CASSLELGETQYF	TGTGCCAGCAGCTTAGAACTAGGGGAGACCCAGTACTTC
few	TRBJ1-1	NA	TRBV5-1	CASSLVSVGTEAFF	TGCGCCAGCAGCTTGGTGTCGGTGGGCACTGAAGCTTTCTTT
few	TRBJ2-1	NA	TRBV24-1	CATSDLNEQFF	TGTGCCACCAGTGATCTCAATGAGCAGTTCTTC
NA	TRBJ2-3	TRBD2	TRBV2	CASSGGLAGADTQYF	TGTGCCAGCAGTGGGGGACTAGCGGGAGCAGATACGCAGTATTTT
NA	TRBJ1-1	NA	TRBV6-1	CASSRGHLNTEAFF	TGTGCCAGCAGTCGGGGACACTTGAACACTGAAGCTTTCTTT